One sample yielded the 26 T cell receptor beta chains listed below, sequenced in a study of blood T cell repertoires in COVID-19. Measured with immunoSEQ multiplex PCR; TCRdb has only the in-frame clones, and not every one. The sample consists of approximately 250,000 clones, about 90% of them appearing once. Sequencing was carried out using PBMCs or T cells enriched from blood (not recorded which). The receptors originated from a woman aged 40 to 49 who had been exposed to COVID-19.

CDR3 sequence reads: CASSLEPGVNTEAFF. The CDR3 coding sequence is TGTGCCAGCAGCTTAGAGCCAGGGGTGAACACTGAAGCTTTCTTT. The genes are TRBV11-3 and TRBJ1-1; TRBD1 is a possible D gene (6 bases). This CDR3 has 15 amino acids. Trimming pared 0 bases from V and 0 bases from J, leaving 8 bases between. In germline, CDR1 is SGHNT, CDR2 YENEEA.

This rearrangement joins TRBV18 to TRBJ2-6; D is perhaps TRBD1 (7 bases). Germline V gene data show CDR1 as KGHSH and CDR2 as LQKENI. V lost 3 bases and J lost 0, with 18 bases in between. The CDR3 runs 19 residues. CDR3 sequence: CASSPVGGQRSSGANVLTF. The CDR3 region has the DNA TGTGCCAGCTCACCCGTCGGGGGACAGCGGAGCTCTGGGGCCAACGTCCTGACTTTC.

V and J are TRBV30 and TRBJ1-1; 9 bases are shared with TRBD1. The germline V gene has CDR1 GTSNPN and CDR2 SVGIG (reference sequence). V lost 5 bases, J lost 4 bases, and 2 bases stayed unmatched. The CDR3 extends over 12 amino acids. In nucleotides, the CDR3 is TGTGCCTGGGGGGACAGGGCCACTGAAGCTTTCTTT. It encodes CAWGDRATEAFF. The full variable domain, in which reference TRBV30 and TRBJ1-1 provide the parts outside the CDR3, is SQTIHQWPATLVQPVGSPLSLECTVEGTSNPNLYWYRQAAGRGLQLLFYSVGIGQISSEVPQNLSASRPQDRQFILSSKKLLLSDSGFYLCAWGDRATEAFFGQGTRLTVV.

The J gene is TRBJ1-1, the V gene TRBV15, with TRBD1 as a possible D gene (5 bases). Germline-derived CDR1 and CDR2 are LNHNV and YYDKDF (reference sequence). The CDR3 extends over 15 amino acids. Between the trimmed V and J ends, which lost 2 bases and 5 bases, there was a span of 15 bases. The CDR3 nucleotides are TGTGCCACCAGCAGACAGGGCCAAGGTCGAACTGAAGCTTTCTTT. Its translation: CATSRQGQGRTEAFF.

The V gene is TRBV7-3, the J gene TRBJ2-3; tentatively, D is TRBD2 (5 bases). The CDR3 runs 15 residues. Germline-derived CDR1 and CDR2 are SGHTA and FQGTGA. Trimming pared 2 bases from V and 2 bases from J, leaving 11 bases between. CDR3 loop: CASSLAGPTTDTQYF. CDR3 DNA sequence: TGTGCCAGCAGCTTAGCGGGTCCGACCACAGATACGCAGTATTTT.

The chain couples TRBV5-3 to TRBJ2-5; 10 positions match TRBD2. TRBV5-3 is an open reading frame whose function is uncertain. V lost 5 bases and J lost 4; bases outside the gene matches: 11. The CDR3 sequence is 16 residues long. CDR3 loop: CARRHSSGGAGETQYF. The CDR3 DNA follows: TGTGCCAGAAGACATTCCAGCGGGGGGGCCGGAGAGACCCAGTACTTC.

Many counts were recorded for this clone. The rearrangement uses TRBV27 and TRBJ2-5; 7 bases agree with TRBD2. V lost 10 bases to trimming and J lost 7 bases; unmatched junction nucleotides: 15. Germline V lookup: CDR1 MNHEY, CDR2 SMNVEV (reference sequence). The CDR3 consists of 14 residues. CDR3 nucleotides: TGTGCCACCACCCCCTTGGGCGGGAGCGGGACCCAGTACTTC. This sequence encodes CATTPLGGSGTQYF.

At least ten counts were recorded for this clone. V is TRBV3-1 (or the pseudogene TRBV3-2) and J is TRBJ2-2; weak D call: TRBD2 (6 bases). Germline lookup yields CDR1 LGHDT and CDR2 YNNKEL (reference sequence). The V end lost 7 bases, the J end lost 8 bases, and 23 bases lay between the germline ends. This CDR3 spans 16 amino acids. The CDR3 DNA sequence: TGTGCCAGCACCACGGCGGGGACCGCGGGTAGGGGGGAGCTGTTTTTT. This translates into CASTTAGTAGRGELFF.

V gene TRBV18 combines with J gene TRBJ2-7; 7 positions agree with TRBD1. The CDR3 contains 14 residues. From germline, CDR1 is KGHSH and CDR2 LQKENI. V was clipped by 3 bases and J by 1 base; unmatched bases: 3. The DNA of the CDR3 is TGTGCCAGCTCACCCCCGGGACAGTCCTACGAGCAGTACGTC. Residues: CASSPPGQSYEQYV.

V usage is TRBV3-1 (or the pseudogene TRBV3-2) and J usage is TRBJ2-5, with 8 bases that match TRBD2. Trimming took 3 bases from V and 0 from J; bases not matched to a gene: 6. This CDR3 region has 16 residues. CDR1 is LGHDT and CDR2 is YNNKEL in the germline V gene (reference sequence). In DNA form, the CDR3 reads TGTGCCAGCAGCCAGGTCAGCGGGGGCTACCAAGAGACCCAGTACTTC. This translates into CASSQVSGGYQETQYF.

In the case of this clone: A much larger clone differs by one base, so this may be a read error. This chain joins TRBV12-3 or TRBV12-4 and TRBJ2-1; 7 nucleotides line up with TRBD2. The length of the CDR3 is 12 residues. With V trimmed by 6 bases and J by 8 bases, 4 bases remained unmatched. Here the CDR3 reads CASSPTSYEQFF. Here the CDR3 DNA reads TGTGCCAGCAGCCCGACTAGCTATGAGCAGTTCTTC.

This chain connects TRBV7-9 to TRBJ1-4; D is possibly TRBD1 (5 bases). V was cut by 5 bases and J by 14 bases, with 15 bases left in between. The V gene's germline CDR1 is SEHNR and CDR2 FQNEAQ (reference sequence). The length of the CDR3 is 12 residues. CDR3 in DNA: TGTGCCAGCAGCCACTTTCAGGGAGGGCTGTTTTTT. Its protein is CASSHFQGGLFF. The whole variable domain, remainder taken from reference TRBV7-9 and TRBJ1-4, is DTGVSQNPRHKITKRGQNVTFRCDPISEHNRLYWYRQTLGQGPEFLTYFQNEAQLEKSRLLSDRFSAERPKGSFSTLEIQRTEQGDSAMYLCASSHFQGGLFFGSGTQLSVL.

The V call is TRBV27, the J call TRBJ1-1, with D possibly matching TRBD1 (6 bases). In germline, CDR1 is MNHEY, CDR2 SMNVEV (reference sequence). Trimming left V 0 bases short and J 4 bases short, with 15 bases between. This CDR3 region has 16 residues. The CDR3 region has the DNA TGTGCCAGCAGTTTATCGATTACAGGGATAGGCACTGAAGCTTTCTTT. Its protein product is CASSLSITGIGTEAFF.

The rearrangement links TRBV28 to TRBJ1-2; no clear D. CDR3 length: 13 residues. Germline V lookup: CDR1 MDHEN, CDR2 SYDVKM. The V end lost 6 bases, the J end lost 4 bases, and 12 bases lay between the germline ends. The CDR3 DNA follows: TGTGCCAGCAGAGTACACAGCCCCTATGGCTACACCTTC. Protein sequence: CASRVHSPYGYTF.

This sequence joins TRBV5-1 and TRBJ2-1; 7 bases line up with TRBD2. The V gene end was trimmed by 1 base and the J gene end by 4 bases; junction bases not matched to a gene: 5. CDR1 and CDR2 from the germline V gene are SGHRS and YFSETQ. This CDR3 contains 15 residues. The CDR3 is CASSLSGTIYNEQFF. As DNA, the CDR3 is TGCGCCAGCAGCTTGTCGGGGACTATTTACAATGAGCAGTTCTTC. Combining the CDR3 with reference TRBV5-1 and TRBJ2-1 gives the whole variable domain KAGVTQTPRYLIKTRGQQVTLSCSPISGHRSVSWYQQTPGQGLQFLFEYFSETQRNKGNFPGRFSGRQFSNSRSEMNVSTLELGDSALYLCASSLSGTIYNEQFFGPGTRLTVL.

This rearrangement joins TRBV2 to TRBJ1-5, with TRBD1 matching 8 bases. Germline V gene lookup returns CDR1 SNHLY and CDR2 FYNNEI. This CDR3 contains 18 residues. Trimming removed 1 base from V and 3 bases from J; junction bases left unmatched: 11. The chain's CDR3 is CASSEGPPFRGPNQPQHF. The CDR3 DNA is TGTGCCAGCAGTGAAGGTCCCCCCTTCAGGGGGCCCAATCAGCCCCAGCATTTT.

The V gene is TRBV4-2, the J gene TRBJ2-2, with TRBD2 matching over 12 bases. Germline-derived CDR1 and CDR2 are LGHNA and YNFKEQ. V lost 5 bases to trimming and J lost 4 bases; unmatched junction nucleotides: 5. This CDR3 comprises 16 residues. CDR3 region: CASSFPTSGGTGELFF. For the CDR3, the DNA is TGTGCCAGCAGCTTCCCGACTAGCGGGGGCACCGGGGAGCTGTTTTTT.

The chain carries TRBV28 and TRBJ1-3; maybe TRBD1 (5 bases). The germline CDR1 and CDR2 sequences are MDHEN and SYDVKM. The CDR3 sequence is 16 residues long. The germline V and J ends were trimmed by 2 bases and 0 bases, with 11 bases remaining between them. CDR3 DNA: TGTGCCAGCAGTTTACGGGGGAAGCCCTCTGGAAACACCATATATTTT. It encodes CASSLRGKPSGNTIYF.

The chain combines TRBV4-1 with TRBJ1-2, with D unclear. The CDR3 runs 15 residues. V was cut by 0 bases and J by 3 bases, with 11 bases left in between. CDR1 is MGHRA and CDR2 is YSYEKL in the germline V gene. Here the CDR3 reads CASSQEAGVYYGYTF. The CDR3 region has the DNA TGCGCCAGCAGCCAAGAAGCCGGGGTTTACTATGGCTACACCTTC.

Remarks on this clone: One end of the junction fails to match germline, which may point to a read error. The chain has TRBV5-1 and TRBJ2-2; D perhaps matches TRBD2 (6 bases). The germline CDR1 and CDR2 sequences are SGHRS and YFSETQ. This CDR3 comprises 16 residues. The CDR3: CASSLAGTFGTGELFF. CDR3 nucleotides: TGCGCCAGCAGTTTGGCCGGGACTTTTGGCACCGGGGAGCTGTTTTTT.

This clone appeared a single time. The DNA for the CDR3 is TGTGCCAGCAGCCGGACAGTCTTGGGCAATCAGCCCCAGCATTTT. It translates to CASSRTVLGNQPQHF. The chain couples TRBV7-2 to TRBJ1-5; the D gene is possibly TRBD1 (6 bases). In germline, CDR1 is SGHTA, CDR2 FQGNSA. Trimming cost V 5 bases and J 2 bases, with 13 bases left between them. This CDR3 is 15 amino acids long.

The chain couples TRBV3-1 (or the pseudogene TRBV3-2) to TRBJ1-3, with TRBD1 as a possible D gene (5 bases). The V and J ends lost 3 bases and 0 bases respectively, with 21 bases between them. Germline lookup yields CDR1 LGHDT and CDR2 YNNKEL (reference sequence). CDR3 length: 19 residues. In DNA, the CDR3 is TGTGCCAGCAGCCACCTAACCCCGGGGGTACAGAACTCTGGAAACACCATATATTTT. Translation gives CASSHLTPGVQNSGNTIYF.

The chain carries TRBV15 and TRBJ2-1; 9 positions agree with TRBD1. The germline gives CDR1 LNHNV, CDR2 YYDKDF (reference sequence). V shed 1 base, J shed 4 bases, and the junction held 11 bases outside the gene matches. The CDR3 runs to 18 residues. The CDR3 here is CATSRGLRQGGRYNEQFF. The CDR3 nucleotides read TGTGCCACCAGCAGAGGTCTAAGACAGGGGGGACGTTACAATGAGCAGTTCTTC.

This clone appeared once. The chain joins TRBV9 to TRBJ2-1; 7 nucleotides align to TRBD2. The CDR3 is made up of 13 amino acids. Germline V gives CDR1 SGDLS, CDR2 YYNGEE. Unmatched junction bases numbered 2, after V lost 6 bases and J lost 2 bases. CDR3 region: CASNAGAYNEQFF. DNA of the CDR3: TGTGCCAGCAACGCGGGAGCCTACAATGAGCAGTTCTTC.

J is TRBJ1-3 and V is TRBV7-9; D uncertain. This CDR3 region has 15 residues. Trimming took off 5 bases at V and 0 bases at J, with 11 bases between the two ends. The germline gives CDR1 SEHNR, CDR2 FQNEAQ (reference sequence). CDR3 loop: CASSPRSLSGNTIYF. The CDR3 nucleotides are TGTGCCAGCAGCCCCAGGTCTCTCTCTGGAAACACCATATATTTT.

The chain links TRBV11-2 to TRBJ2-2; no reliable D call. V was clipped by 0 bases and J by 0 bases, with 17 bases between them. The CDR3 has 19 amino acids. Germline CDR1 and CDR2: SGHAT and FQNNGV. DNA of the CDR3: TGTGCCAGCAGCTTAGAGCTACTCTCCGTCTTCGCGAACACCGGGGAGCTGTTTTTT. Translated: CASSLELLSVFANTGELFF.